This T cell receptor beta chain comes out of a study of CD8+ T cells in alopecia areata (dated by TCRdb to the late 2010s). Describing the broader study: The treated patients took part in an open-label pilot trial in which moderate-to-severe alopecia areata was treated with oral tofacitinib at 5 to 10 mg twice daily. TCRbeta CDR3 regions were amplified by immunoSEQ multiplex PCR with 35 Vbeta forward and 13 Jbeta reverse primers. The SALT score, which quantifies the percentage of affected scalp surface area, was used to measure disease severity in treated patients. Scalp clonality was compared among normal scalp (n=4), patchy alopecia areata scalp (n=8), and alopecia totalis/universalis scalp (n=8). Scalp tissue and sorted CD4+ and CD8+ peripheral blood T cells from patchy and totalis/universalis alopecia areata patients and from healthy controls were covered by human TCRbeta sequencing. The study used high-throughput TCRbeta sequencing to examine T cell clonal expansion in alopecia areata, in both the C3H/HeJ mouse model and human patients. RNA was extracted with the PAXgene miRNA kit for fixed scalp, the miRNeasy kit for PBMCs, and the RNeasy kit for mouse skin. Patients stayed on tofacitinib for 6 to 18 months and then had 6 months of follow-up off drug so that delayed response and recurrence could be assessed. Tofacitinib-treated patients had biopsies at baseline and at 4 and 24 weeks of treatment, with a later scalp biopsy in several patients.

Library preparation used the immunoSEQ multiplex PCR assay. For TCR sequencing, RNA was extracted from every sample and reverse transcribed into cDNA to serve as template. First-strand cDNA was synthesized using SuperScript III with a 2:1 mix of oligo-dT and random hexamers. A synthetic immune receptor repertoire was used to measure amplification bias, and any remaining bias was corrected computationally. Regarding the original processing steps: Raw reads were preprocessed to remove errors, and CDR3 was defined by IMGT conventions from the conserved cysteine to phenylalanine. Clonality was computed by normalizing Shannon entropy by log2 of the number of productive unique TCRs and subtracting the result from 1. Scalp TCRbeta sequences were cross-referenced with sorted blood CD4 and CD8 repertoires so that the CD4 or CD8 identity of scalp clones could be inferred. Here the immuneACCESS table is served through TCRdb, limited to in-frame sequences with V and J called. Missing clones are a known gap in these copies; in checked studies unresolved V genes cover under half, and the rest lacks a known reason. V and J calls and clone size come straight from that table; D and trimming were deduced from the DNA. Here the sample has roughly 200,000 clones; approximately 45% occur a single time. The ten largest clones represent roughly 2.6% of the sample.

The treatment or condition tag for this specimen amounts to: oral pan-JAK inhibitor, 5-10 mg twice daily. Lesional scalp punch biopsies and peripheral blood were obtained from alopecia areata patients. PBMCs were separated by density centrifugation and stained for CD3, CD4 and CD8, after which CD4+ and CD8+ T cells were sorted on a FACSAria. General findings and caveats noted by the study authors: With tofacitinib, both scalp clonality and the number of expanded CD8+ clones among the top 100 scalp clones went down significantly. Because the treated cohort was small and had just a single nonresponder, larger studies are needed to establish links between baseline CD8+ expansion and response. Higher clonality and more expanded CD8+ clones were observed in lesional scalp than in normal scalp, particularly in alopecia totalis/universalis, a finding suggestive of antigenic drive. Many expanded lesional clones persisted in scalp and blood during tofacitinib treatment, which may partly explain relapse after stopping treatment. Resident alphabeta T cells in normal human skin are also sequenced, complicating scalp TCR repertoire analysis, unlike mouse skin dominated by gammadelta T cells. Shared TCR sequences between patients were less evident than in mice, which may be partly attributable to HLA diversity in the patient population.

Details on this clone: Its recognized antigen is unknown. No much larger clone is present one base from it, and per-base qualities are unavailable.

Trimming at the junction amounts to 0 bases on V and 7 bases on J, and the germline ends lie 8 bases apart. There are 13 amino acids in the CDR3, from cysteine to phenylalanine inclusive. The sequence is cut down to CDR3 DNA, 39 bases in frame from base 1. Per the germline V gene, SGHRS is the CDR1 and YFSETQ is the CDR2. The sequenced sample was CD4+ T cells sorted from blood, obtained around week 36, from a patient treated with tofacitinib. The sequence links TRBV5-1 to TRBJ1-5; D gene: possibly TRBD1, on 5 matching bases. The origin of this receptor is a human donor with alopecia areata. The CDR3 protein sequence reads: CASSLGDAQPQHF. The base sequence is TGCGCCAGCAGCTTGGGGGACGCCCAGCCCCAGCATTTT.